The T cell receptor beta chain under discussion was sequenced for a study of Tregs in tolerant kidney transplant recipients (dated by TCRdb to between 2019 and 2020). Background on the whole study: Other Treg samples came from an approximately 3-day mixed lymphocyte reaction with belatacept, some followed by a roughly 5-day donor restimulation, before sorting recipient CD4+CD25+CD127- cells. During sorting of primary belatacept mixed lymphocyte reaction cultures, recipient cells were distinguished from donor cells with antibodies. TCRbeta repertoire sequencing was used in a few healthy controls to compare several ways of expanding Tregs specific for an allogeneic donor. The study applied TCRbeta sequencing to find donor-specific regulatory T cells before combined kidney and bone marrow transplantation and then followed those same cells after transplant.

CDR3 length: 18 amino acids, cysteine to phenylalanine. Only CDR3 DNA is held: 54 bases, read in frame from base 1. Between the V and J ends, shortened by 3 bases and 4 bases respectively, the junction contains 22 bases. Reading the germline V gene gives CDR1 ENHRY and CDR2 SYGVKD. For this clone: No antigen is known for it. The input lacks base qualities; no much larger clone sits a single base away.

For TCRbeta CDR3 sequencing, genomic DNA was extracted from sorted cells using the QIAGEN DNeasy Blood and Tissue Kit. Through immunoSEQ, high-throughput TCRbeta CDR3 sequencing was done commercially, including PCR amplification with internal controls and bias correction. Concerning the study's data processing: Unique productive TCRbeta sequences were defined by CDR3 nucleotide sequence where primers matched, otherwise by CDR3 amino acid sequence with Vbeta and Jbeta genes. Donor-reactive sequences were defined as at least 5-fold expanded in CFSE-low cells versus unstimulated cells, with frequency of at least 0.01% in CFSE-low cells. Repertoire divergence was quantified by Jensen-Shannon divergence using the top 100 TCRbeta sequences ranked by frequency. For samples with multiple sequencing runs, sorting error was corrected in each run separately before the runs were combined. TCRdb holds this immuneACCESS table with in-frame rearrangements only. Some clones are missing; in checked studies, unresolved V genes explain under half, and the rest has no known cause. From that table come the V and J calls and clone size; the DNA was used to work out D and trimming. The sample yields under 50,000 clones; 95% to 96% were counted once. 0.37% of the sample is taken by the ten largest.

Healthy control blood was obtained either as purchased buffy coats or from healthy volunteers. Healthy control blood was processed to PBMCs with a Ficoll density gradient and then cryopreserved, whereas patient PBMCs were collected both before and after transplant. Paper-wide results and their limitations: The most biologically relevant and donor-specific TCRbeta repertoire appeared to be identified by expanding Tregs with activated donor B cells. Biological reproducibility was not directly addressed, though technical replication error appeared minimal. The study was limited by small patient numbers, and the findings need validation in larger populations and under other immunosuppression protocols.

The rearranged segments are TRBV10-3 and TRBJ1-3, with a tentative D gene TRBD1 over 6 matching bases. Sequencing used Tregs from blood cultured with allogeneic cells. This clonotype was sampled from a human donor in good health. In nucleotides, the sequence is TGTGCCATCAGTGACCAATTCCACAGGGCAGGATCGGGAAACACCATATATTTT. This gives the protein CAISDQFHRAGSGNTIYF.